Below are 18 T cell receptor beta chains sequenced from a single sample in a study of long-term antiretroviral therapy in people with HIV. Survey level was the resolution at which the v3.0 immunoSEQ assay ran. Assay used: immunoSEQ multiplex PCR; TCRdb lists only in-frame clones, some missing. The sample holds 10,000 to 13,000 clones; roughly 80% are singletons and the top ten take around an eighth. The sequences come from unsorted PBMCs, collected 1.2 years after starting antiretroviral therapy. The receptors originated from a man aged 35 to 55 with HIV.

The rearrangement uses TRBV11-1 and TRBJ1-3; D is ambiguous. The CDR3 spans 18 residues. Trimming left V 6 bases short and J 0 bases short, with 21 bases between. Germline V lookup: CDR1 SGHAT, CDR2 FQDESV (reference sequence). The CDR3 sequence is CASSLIETDGRSGNTIYF. DNA of the CDR3: TGTGCCAGCAGTTTGATAGAAACGGACGGACGCTCTGGAAACACCATATATTTT.

The rearrangement uses TRBV29-1 and TRBJ2-1, with D possibly TRBD2 on 6 matching bases. V was clipped by 3 bases and J by 7 bases, with 13 bases between them. Germline assignment: CDR1 SQVTM and CDR2 ANQGSEA. The CDR3 is made up of 13 amino acids. Here the CDR3 reads CSVERDPGNEQFF. Here the CDR3 DNA reads TGCAGCGTTGAGCGGGACCCTGGGAATGAGCAGTTCTTC.

This chain joins TRBV5-1 and TRBJ2-7; D perhaps matches TRBD2 (5 bases). V lost 4 bases, J lost 0 bases, and 11 bases lay in between. CDR3 length: 14 amino acids. Germline-derived CDR1 and CDR2 are SGHRS and YFSETQ. CDR3 DNA: TGCGCCAGCAGCGGCGGGTCCTACTCCTACGAGCAGTACTTC. Protein: CASSGGSYSYEQYF.

This chain links TRBV19 with TRBJ2-4; no reliable D call. This CDR3 spans 13 amino acids. Per the germline V gene, CDR1 is LNHDA and CDR2 is SQIVND (reference sequence). Trimming took off 2 bases at V and 5 bases at J, with 7 bases between the two ends. CDR3 sequence: CASSIFGENIQYF. In nucleotides, the CDR3 is TGTGCCAGTAGTATATTCGGCGAAAACATTCAGTACTTC.

The J gene is TRBJ2-7, the V gene TRBV28; D uncertain. Germline V gene data show CDR1 as MDHEN and CDR2 as SYDVKM. V gave up 7 bases and J gave up 2 bases, with 12 bases separating them. The CDR3 is 13 residues long. The CDR3 sequence is CASIRTSPYEQYF. CDR3 in DNA: TGTGCCAGCATCAGGACCTCCCCCTACGAGCAGTACTTC.

J is TRBJ1-3 and V is TRBV30; a possible D gene is TRBD1 (5 bases). This CDR3 is 15 amino acids long. The germline V gene encodes CDR1 GTSNPN and CDR2 SVGIG (reference sequence). V was cut by 0 bases and J by 0 bases, with 9 bases left in between. The CDR3 is CAWSVPGGSGNTIYF. The CDR3 nucleotides are TGTGCCTGGAGTGTACCGGGGGGCTCTGGAAACACCATATATTTT.

This chain uses TRBV6-6 with TRBJ2-7; D is undetermined. The germline V gene encodes CDR1 MNHNY and CDR2 SVGAGI (reference sequence). CDR3 length equals 11 residues. Trimming shortened V by 6 bases and J by 7 bases, and 10 bases separated the two germline ends. The CDR3 is CASSPRMEQYF. The DNA for the CDR3 is TGTGCCAGCAGCCCGAGGATGGAGCAGTACTTC.

The chain recombines TRBV30 with TRBJ1-6; 7 bases agree with TRBD1. This CDR3 spans 15 amino acids. The trim removed 4 bases at V and 9 bases at J, leaving 12 bases unmatched. Germline CDR1 and CDR2: GTSNPN and SVGIG (reference sequence). As DNA, the CDR3 is TGTGCCTGGATGCTATCCAGGGGGACTACTTCACCCCTCCACTTT. Its translation is CAWMLSRGTTSPLHF.

The chain links TRBV29-1 to TRBJ1-1, with D possibly TRBD1 on 5 matching bases. V was cut by 3 bases and J by 1 base, with 12 bases left in between. CDR1 SQVTM and CDR2 ANQGSEA come from the germline V gene. There are 14 residues in the CDR3. CDR3 residues: CSVDFGRGNTEAFF. CDR3 DNA: TGCAGCGTTGACTTTGGGAGGGGGAACACTGAAGCTTTCTTT. The full variable domain, completed using reference TRBV29-1 and TRBJ1-1, is SAVISQKPSRDICQRGTSLTIQCQVDSQVTMMFWYRQQPGQSLTLIATANQGSEATYESGFVIDKFPISRPNLTFSTLTVSNMSPEDSSIYLCSVDFGRGNTEAFFGQGTRLTVV.

CDR3 protein: CASSPTGTSNTGELFF. CDR3 coding DNA: TGTGCCAGCAGTCCTACCGGGACTAGCAACACCGGGGAGCTGTTTTTT. The J gene is TRBJ2-2, the V gene TRBV5-4, with 9 bases matching TRBD2. Germline V gene lookup returns CDR1 SGHNT and CDR2 YYREEE (reference sequence). V was pared by 5 bases and J by 2 bases, with 7 bases of the junction left unmatched. The CDR3 is 16 amino acids.

V is TRBV19 and J is TRBJ1-5, with a possible D match to TRBD1 (6 bases). The germline gives CDR1 LNHDA, CDR2 SQIVND (reference sequence). V gave up 6 bases and J gave up 7 bases, with 16 bases separating them. This CDR3 region has 14 residues. The CDR3 is CASRSGQGRQPQHF. CDR3 sequence (DNA): TGTGCCAGTAGGAGCGGCCAGGGGAGGCAGCCCCAGCATTTT.

The chain carries TRBV5-4 and TRBJ2-2; no clear D gene. This CDR3 is built from 14 residues. V was clipped by 2 bases and J by 5 bases, with 10 bases between them. CDR1 and CDR2 (germline): SGHNT, YYREEE (reference sequence). CDR3 region: CASSFERLTGELFF. CDR3 sequence (DNA): TGTGCCAGCAGCTTTGAGAGACTTACCGGGGAGCTGTTTTTT.

This clone was recorded only once. V gene TRBV7-3 combines with J gene TRBJ2-3, with 12 bases fitting TRBD2. The CDR3 is 17 residues long. J lost 3 bases, V lost 6 bases, and 10 bases had no gene match. Germline assignment: CDR1 SGHTA and CDR2 FQGTGA. The CDR3 nucleotides are TGTGCCAGCAGTTTTTCTAGCGGGGGGGCCGGGACAGATACGCAGTATTTT. This gives the protein CASSFSSGGAGTDTQYF.

The chain joins TRBV5-1 to TRBJ2-2; either TRBD1 or TRBD2 may fit D (5 bases each). Germline loops: CDR1 SGHRS, CDR2 YFSETQ. Trimming stripped 0 bases from V and 3 bases from J, with 9 bases between. This CDR3 spans 15 amino acids. CDR3 sequence (DNA): TGCGCCAGCAGCTTGGACGGGGCGGACACCGGGGAGCTGTTTTTT. Translating gives CASSLDGADTGELFF.

In DNA, the CDR3 is TGCAGTGCTGACGGGGAAGGCTACACCTTC. Translation: CSADGEGYTF. The chain is built from TRBV20-1 and TRBJ1-2; D ambiguous. V was shortened by 5 bases and J by 8 bases, with 9 bases between the two germline ends. The CDR3 runs 10 residues. CDR1 and CDR2 from the germline V gene are DFQATT and SNEGSKA (reference sequence).

The chain recombines TRBV6-1 with TRBJ2-7; 11 bases line up with TRBD2. This CDR3 is 16 amino acids long. Germline lookup yields CDR1 MNHNS and CDR2 SASEGT. V gave up 5 bases and J gave up 0 bases; unmatched junction bases: 6. This chain's CDR3 is CASSQGLAGSSYEQYF. The CDR3 nucleotides are TGTGCCAGCAGTCAAGGACTAGCGGGTTCCTCCTACGAGCAGTACTTC.

The chain uses TRBV27 and TRBJ2-1, with TRBD2 as a possible D gene (7 bases). V was cut by 4 bases and J by 5 bases, with 12 bases left in between. This CDR3 contains 14 residues. Germline lookup yields CDR1 MNHEY and CDR2 SMNVEV (reference sequence). CDR3 bases: TGTGCCAGCAGTTGGGGGGGCGTAGACAATGAGCAGTTCTTC. It encodes CASSWGGVDNEQFF.

The chain uses TRBV18 and TRBJ2-5; tentatively, D is TRBD1 (6 bases). The CDR3 length is 15 residues. The germline V gene has CDR1 KGHSH and CDR2 LQKENI. The ends were cut back, 4 bases at V and 2 bases at J, with 14 bases in the middle. The CDR3 loop is CASSLPRDTQETQYF. In DNA, the CDR3 is TGTGCCAGCTCACTACCCCGGGACACACAAGAGACCCAGTACTTC.